This TCR beta chain was identified in a study of cytomegalovirus exposure and HLA in healthy donors. TCRdb's table, derived via immunoSEQ multiplex PCR, lists solely in-frame clones and lacks some. Of a few hundred thousand clones in the sample, about nine tenths were seen once. Per germline, CDR1 SGHRS and CDR2 YFSETQ. This CDR3 has 15 amino acids. Trimming removed 0 bases from V and 1 base from J, with 10 bases in between. Study-wide results and limits: CMV antigen specificity was confirmed in vitro for a few CMV-associated chains. Cytomegalovirus association was listed for 164 TCR beta chains.

Note on this clone: Its cognate antigen is unknown.

Sequences were obtained from PBMCs. This chain connects TRBV5-1 to TRBJ1-1; weak D call: TRBD1 (5 bases). This receptor was identified in a woman aged 18 to 35 in good health and CMV-seronegative. This chain's CDR3 is CASSLDGGKNTEAFF. CDR3 bases: TGCGCCAGCAGCTTGGATGGGGGGAAGAACACTGAAGCTTTCTTT.